This TCR beta chain originates from a study of CD8+ T cells in alopecia areata. Findings and caveats of the study: Elevated clonality characterized lesional scalp relative to normal scalp, particularly in alopecia totalis/universalis. Compared with mice, patients displayed less clear TCR sharing, possibly for HLA-related reasons.

Sequencing used cDNA as its template, made by extracting RNA and reverse transcribing it. Method: immunoSEQ multiplex PCR; TCRdb's copy keeps in-frame clones and lacks some. This repertoire shows fewer than 110,000 clones, 55% found once; its top ten account for around 10%. A word on this clone: Its antigen is not identified.

Germline V CDR1 and CDR2: MGHDK, SYGVNS. V lost 1 base and J lost 2; bases outside the gene matches: 6. The CDR3 is 16 residues long. Using a FACSAria, the CD4+ and CD8+ T cells were sorted from the PBMCs. Sequenced sample: CD4+ T cells sorted from blood. This chain uses TRBV25-1 with TRBJ2-3; the match to TRBD2 covers 7 bases. This sequence originates from a human donor in good health. The CDR3 DNA is TGTGCCAGCAGTGAATTGGGCGGGGGAGACACAGATACGCAGTATTTT. It is translated as CASSELGGGDTDTQYF.